The entry below describes one T cell receptor (beta chain). Its antigen is currently unknown. Sequencing was performed with immunoSEQ multiplex PCR; in TCRdb, only in-frame clones are kept and a portion is missing. Of some 100,000 clones in the sample, about nine tenths were seen once. From germline, CDR1 is MNHNY and CDR2 SVGAGI (reference sequence). The CDR3 loop spans 14 amino acids. V dropped 5 bases and J dropped 5; count of bases not matched to a gene: 8. These data come from a study of identifying expanded T cells in peripheral blood. General study points: Across healthy donors, higher total template counts meant significantly greater two-week count variance. Roughly 1.1 clones differed between technical replicates, versus approximately 17 and 20 over time.

During the collection period, no donor immune events like infections were recorded. This clonotype was obtained from a person aged 18 to 70 in good health. Material: blood. This chain connects TRBV6-6 to TRBJ1-1; 7 bases fit TRBD1. The CDR3 region is CASSPGGGRTEAFF. As DNA, the CDR3 is TGTGCCAGCAGTCCAGGGGGGGGACGAACTGAAGCTTTCTTT.